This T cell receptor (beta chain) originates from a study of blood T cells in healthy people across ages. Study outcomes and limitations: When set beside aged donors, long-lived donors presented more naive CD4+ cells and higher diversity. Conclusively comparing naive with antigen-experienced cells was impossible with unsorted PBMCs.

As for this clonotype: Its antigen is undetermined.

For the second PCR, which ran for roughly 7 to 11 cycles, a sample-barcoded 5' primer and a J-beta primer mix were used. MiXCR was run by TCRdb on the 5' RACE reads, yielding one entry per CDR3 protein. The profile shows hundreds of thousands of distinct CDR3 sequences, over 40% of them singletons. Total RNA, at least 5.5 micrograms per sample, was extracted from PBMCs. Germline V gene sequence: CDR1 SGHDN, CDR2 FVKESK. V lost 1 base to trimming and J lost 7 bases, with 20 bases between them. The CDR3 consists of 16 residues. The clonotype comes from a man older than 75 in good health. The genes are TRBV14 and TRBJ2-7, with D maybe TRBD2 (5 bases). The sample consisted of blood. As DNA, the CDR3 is TGTGCCAGCAGCCAAGCTGAGGGAGCGTCCTACAATGAGCAGTACTTC. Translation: CASSQAEGASYNEQYF.